Below are 21 T cell receptor beta chains sequenced from a single sample in a study of CD8+ T cells in alopecia areata. Extracted RNA was reverse transcribed into cDNA, the sequencing template. Here immunoSEQ multiplex PCR was the method, and the copy in TCRdb shows in-frame clones only, minus some. The data show roughly 110,000 clones, about three fifths seen once. Indicated treatment: oral pan-JAK inhibitor, 5-10 mg twice daily. This specimen was CD8+ T cells sorted from blood, taken at week 24, from a patient treated with tofacitinib. These receptors were collected from a human donor with alopecia areata.

The table lists this clone with a few counts. This chain uses TRBV27 with TRBJ2-3; 8 nucleotides line up with TRBD1. CDR1 MNHEY and CDR2 SMNVEV come from the germline V gene (reference sequence). V lost 5 bases, J lost 5 bases, and 15 bases stayed unmatched. The CDR3 covers 17 residues. The chain's CDR3 is CASSPQQGEVGVDTQYF. In DNA, the CDR3 is TGTGCCAGCAGTCCCCAACAGGGGGAAGTGGGGGTAGATACGCAGTATTTT.

V gene TRBV7-9 combines with J gene TRBJ2-7; D could derive from TRBD1 or TRBD2 (5 bases each). The CDR3 spans 11 residues. Between the trimmed V and J ends, which lost 11 bases and 2 bases, there was a span of 10 bases. Per germline, CDR1 SEHNR and CDR2 FQNEAQ (reference sequence). CDR3 protein: CAVGTTYEQYF. CDR3 DNA sequence: TGTGCCGTCGGGACCACCTACGAGCAGTACTTC.

V usage is TRBV4-3 and J usage is TRBJ2-3; 7 bases fit TRBD1. Trimming at V came to 5 bases and at J to 2 bases, leaving 7 bases not matched to a gene. The length of the CDR3 is 15 residues. The germline V gene encodes CDR1 LGHNA and CDR2 YSLEER. CDR3 amino acids: CASSGRTGLTDTQYF. DNA of the CDR3: TGCGCCAGCAGCGGACGGACAGGCCTCACAGATACGCAGTATTTT.

J is TRBJ1-1 and V is TRBV7-8, with D maybe TRBD1 (5 bases). Trimming took 4 bases from V and 7 from J, leaving 19 bases between them. In germline, CDR1 is SGHVS, CDR2 FQNEAQ. The CDR3 is made up of 15 amino acids. The CDR3 protein is CASSSPGLTVGEAFF. In DNA form, the CDR3 reads TGTGCCAGCAGCTCACCGGGACTAACTGTGGGTGAAGCTTTCTTT.

The gene calls are TRBV27 and TRBJ1-2, with D maybe TRBD1 (6 bases). There are 12 residues in the CDR3. The V end lost 7 bases, the J end lost 4 bases, and 10 bases lay between the germline ends. Germline loops: CDR1 MNHEY, CDR2 SMNVEV (reference sequence). The CDR3 spells CASTGEGYGYTF. The CDR3, as DNA: TGTGCCAGCACAGGGGAGGGCTATGGCTACACCTTC.

The rearrangement uses TRBV29-1 and TRBJ2-5; TRBD1 is a possible D gene (6 bases). In germline, CDR1 is SQVTM, CDR2 ANQGSEA. Trimming stripped 7 bases from V and 5 bases from J, with 11 bases between. CDR3 length: 11 amino acids. The CDR3 region has the DNA TGCAGCGGAGACAGGCATGAGACCCAGTACTTC. It yields the protein CSGDRHETQYF.

V and J are TRBV30 and TRBJ1-4; possible D gene TRBD1, 5 bases. The CDR3 runs 15 residues. The V end lost 0 bases, the J end lost 4 bases, and 12 bases lay between the germline ends. Germline lookup yields CDR1 GTSNPN and CDR2 SVGIG (reference sequence). This CDR3 reads CAWSVQEEINEKLFF. The CDR3 DNA sequence: TGTGCCTGGAGTGTACAGGAAGAGATTAATGAAAAACTGTTTTTT.

The V call is TRBV9, the J call TRBJ2-5; D may be TRBD2 (7 bases). CDR1 and CDR2 (germline): SGDLS, YYNGEE. This CDR3 has 16 residues. Trimming stripped 3 bases from V and 4 bases from J, with 19 bases between. The CDR3, as DNA: TGTGCCAGCAGCGCGTTCGGGGGGCGGCGAGGAGAGACCCAGTACTTC. As protein: CASSAFGGRRGETQYF.

The chain joins TRBV5-1 to TRBJ2-4; 7 bases line up with TRBD1. The CDR3 has 15 amino acids. Germline-derived CDR1 and CDR2 are SGHRS and YFSETQ. V was clipped by 7 bases and J by 0 bases; unmatched bases: 7. The CDR3, as DNA: TGCGCCAGCGGTCCCGGGACAGTAGCCAAAAACATTCAGTACTTC. Its protein is CASGPGTVAKNIQYF.

The gene calls are TRBV29-1 and TRBJ1-2; a possible D gene is TRBD1 (5 bases). Deletions cut 3 bases from V and 0 bases from J, with 14 bases between. The CDR3 loop spans 15 amino acids. Germline V gene sequence: CDR1 SQVTM, CDR2 ANQGSEA. The CDR3 DNA follows: TGCAGCGTTGAGGGTTTGCGGGACGCTAACTATGGCTACACCTTC. It yields the protein CSVEGLRDANYGYTF.

The DNA for the CDR3 is TGCGCCAGCAGCCAGTTACAGGGGGGGAATGAGCAGTTCTTC. It is translated as CASSQLQGGNEQFF. The rearrangement links TRBV4-1 to TRBJ2-1; D may be TRBD1 (8 bases). The germline V gene encodes CDR1 MGHRA and CDR2 YSYEKL. V was cut by 3 bases and J by 7 bases, with 13 bases left in between. CDR3 length: 14 amino acids.

V gene TRBV6-5 combines with J gene TRBJ1-1; D unclear. The germline CDR1 and CDR2 sequences are MNHEY and SVGAGI. V shed 0 bases and J shed 0 bases, with 5 bases lying between them. The CDR3 loop spans 14 amino acids. The CDR3 DNA reads TGTGCCAGCAGTTACTCCTCGATGAACACTGAAGCTTTCTTT. Translating it yields CASSYSSMNTEAFF.

J is TRBJ1-5 and V is TRBV29-1; D is ambiguous. The V end lost 6 bases, the J end lost 0 bases, and 6 bases lay between the germline ends. The CDR3 has 12 amino acids. Germline CDR1 is SQVTM and CDR2 is ANQGSEA. The CDR3 protein is CSVDRSNQPQHF. The CDR3 DNA follows: TGCAGCGTGGACCGTAGCAATCAGCCCCAGCATTTT.

With regard to this clone: This clone may be a read error of a much larger clone one base away. This CDR3 is also generated by other DNA sequences in the sample. The chain has TRBV19 and TRBJ1-5; no clear D gene. CDR3 length: 14 residues. Trimming removed 3 bases from V and 1 base from J, with 7 bases in between. Germline-derived CDR1 and CDR2 are LNHDA and SQIVND (reference sequence). CDR3 residues: CASSIRDSNQPQHF. In nucleotides, the CDR3 is TGTGCCAGTAGTATCCGTGACAGCAATCAGCCCCAGCATTTT.

The V call is TRBV6-6, the J call TRBJ2-5, with unresolved D. With 7 bases removed from V and 3 bases from J, the gap between germline ends came to 9 bases. Germline V gene sequence: CDR1 MNHNY, CDR2 SVGAGI (reference sequence). The CDR3 length is 12 residues. In DNA form, the CDR3 reads TGTGCCAGCACACACAGCGAAGAGACCCAGTACTTC. It is translated as CASTHSEETQYF.

V usage is TRBV19 and J usage is TRBJ1-5; 10 positions match TRBD1. From germline, CDR1 is LNHDA and CDR2 SQIVND (reference sequence). The CDR3 loop spans 17 amino acids. J lost 1 base, V lost 3 bases, and 6 bases had no gene match. The CDR3 nucleotides read TGTGCCAGTAGTATTGGGGGGACAGGGGTAAGCAATCAGCCCCAGCATTTT. This encodes CASSIGGTGVSNQPQHF.

The CDR3 loop reads CASSFKAGGTYEQYF. For the CDR3, the DNA is TGTGCCAGCAGCTTCAAAGCGGGGGGGACCTACGAGCAGTACTTC. The chain joins TRBV7-9 to TRBJ2-7; TRBD2 agrees at 10 bases. This CDR3 contains 15 residues. V shed 3 bases, J shed 2 bases, and the junction held 4 bases outside the gene matches. CDR1 SEHNR and CDR2 FQNEAQ come from the germline V gene (reference sequence).

The genes are TRBV6-6 and TRBJ2-7, with 12 bases that match TRBD2. Germline V lookup: CDR1 MNHNY, CDR2 SVGAGI (reference sequence). J gave up 4 bases and V 5 bases, and 9 bases lay outside the gene matches. The CDR3 is 16 amino acids. The CDR3 DNA reads as TGTGCCAGCAGTCCACTAGCGGGGGGACCCAAGTACGAGCAGTACTTC. Residues: CASSPLAGGPKYEQYF.

This clone was seen a handful of times. V usage is TRBV12-5 and J usage is TRBJ2-3; weak D call: TRBD1 (6 bases). The germline V and J ends were trimmed by 7 bases and 4 bases, with 15 bases remaining between them. This CDR3 is built from 14 residues. Germline V gives CDR1 LGHNT, CDR2 FRNRAP. The CDR3 spells CASALGARADTQYF. CDR3 DNA: TGTGCTAGTGCCCTGGGGGCCCGGGCAGATACGCAGTATTTT.

The chain uses TRBV27 and TRBJ2-2; 7 positions match TRBD1. Losses at the gene ends were 1 base for V and 5 bases for J; bases not matched to a gene: 4. Germline V gene lookup returns CDR1 MNHEY and CDR2 SMNVEV (reference sequence). The CDR3 is made up of 15 amino acids. The chain's CDR3 is CASSLWGTETGELFF. CDR3 in DNA: TGTGCCAGCAGTTTATGGGGGACAGAGACCGGGGAGCTGTTTTTT.

The chain recombines TRBV2 with TRBJ1-1, with 7 bases aligning to TRBD1. The CDR3 length is 16 residues. Trimming cost V 5 bases and J 0 bases; bases outside gene matches: 9. In germline, CDR1 is SNHLY, CDR2 FYNNEI. The CDR3 coding sequence is TGTGCCAGCAGTCATTACCGGGACAGCATGAACACTGAAGCTTTCTTT. It codes for CASSHYRDSMNTEAFF.